This TCR beta chain was profiled in a study of beta chain features in type 1 diabetes. Germline V CDR1 and CDR2: SGHTA, FQGNSA. The CDR3 runs to 16 residues. J lost 2 bases, V lost 1 base, and 5 bases had no gene match. Reverse transcription of all isolated RNA meant that expressed TCRB transcripts were sequenced. The repertoire was sequenced with immunoSEQ multiplex PCR; TCRdb's copy has only in-frame clones and lacks some. The table records hundreds of thousands of clones, 6.5% to 10% of them present only once. This clone has just a few counts. V and J are TRBV7-2 and TRBJ2-7, with 10 bases identical to TRBD2. Sequencing was carried out using central memory CD4+ T cells from blood. This receptor was obtained from a young woman in good health. The CDR3 loop reads CASSLDRTSGPYEQYF. The CDR3 region has the DNA TGTGCCAGCAGCTTAGATCGGACTAGCGGCCCCTACGAGCAGTACTTC.